This T cell receptor (beta chain) was identified during a study of T-cell reconstitution after alpha-beta-depleted transplantation in children. The CDR3 is 14 amino acids. V was clipped by 5 bases and J by 0 bases, with 5 bases between them. This clonotype was seen ten or more times. The TCRbeta library incorporated unique molecular identifiers. TCRdb used MiXCR to reprocess the PCR reads, holding one entry per CDR3 protein. The sample holds more than 150,000 distinct CDR3 sequences, about 6.4% seen once. This sequence originates from a human donor who donated a stem cell graft to a child with Wiskott-Aldrich syndrome. This chain connects TRBV12-3 or TRBV12-4 to TRBJ2-6; no firm D call. The source material was PBMCs from the stem cell graft donor, sampled from the stem cell graft. The CDR3 is CASSPGSGANVLTF. As DNA, the CDR3 is TGTGCCAGCAGTCCAGGCTCTGGGGCCAACGTCCTGACTTTC.